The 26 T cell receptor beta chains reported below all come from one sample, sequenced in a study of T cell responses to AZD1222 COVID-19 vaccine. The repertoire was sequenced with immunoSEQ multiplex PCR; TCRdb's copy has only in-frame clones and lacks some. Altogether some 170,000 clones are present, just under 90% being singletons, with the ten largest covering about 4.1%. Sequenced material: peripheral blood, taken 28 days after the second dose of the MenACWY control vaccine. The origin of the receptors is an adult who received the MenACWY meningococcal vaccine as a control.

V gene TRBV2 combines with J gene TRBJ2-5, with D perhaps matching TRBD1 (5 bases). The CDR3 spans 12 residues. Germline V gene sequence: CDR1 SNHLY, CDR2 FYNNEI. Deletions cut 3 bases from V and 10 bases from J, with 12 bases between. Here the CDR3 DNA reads TGTGCCAGCAGTGAGAGTCCCAGGGACCAGTACTTC. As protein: CASSESPRDQYF.

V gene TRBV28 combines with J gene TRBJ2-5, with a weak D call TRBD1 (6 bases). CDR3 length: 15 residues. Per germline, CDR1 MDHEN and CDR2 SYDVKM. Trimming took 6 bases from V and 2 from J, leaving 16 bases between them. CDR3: CASSQYQGYQETQYF. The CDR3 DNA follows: TGTGCCAGCAGCCAATACCAGGGGTATCAAGAGACCCAGTACTTC.

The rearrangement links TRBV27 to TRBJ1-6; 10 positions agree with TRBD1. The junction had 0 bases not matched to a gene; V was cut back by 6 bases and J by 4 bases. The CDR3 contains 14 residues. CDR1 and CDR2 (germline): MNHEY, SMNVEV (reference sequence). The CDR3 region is CASRGQGYNSPLHF. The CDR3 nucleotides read TGTGCCAGCAGGGGACAGGGGTATAATTCACCCCTCCACTTT.

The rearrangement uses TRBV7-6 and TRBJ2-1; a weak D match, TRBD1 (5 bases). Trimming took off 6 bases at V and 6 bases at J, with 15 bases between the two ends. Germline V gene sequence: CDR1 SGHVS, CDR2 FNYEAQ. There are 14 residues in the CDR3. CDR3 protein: CASSPRTLFNEQFF. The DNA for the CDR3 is TGTGCCAGCAGTCCAAGGACACTGTTCAATGAGCAGTTCTTC.

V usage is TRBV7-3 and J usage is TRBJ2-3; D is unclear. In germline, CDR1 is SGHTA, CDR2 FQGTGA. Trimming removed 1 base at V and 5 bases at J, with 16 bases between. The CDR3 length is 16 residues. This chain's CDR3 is CASSLNAPTVGDTQYF. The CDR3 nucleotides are TGTGCCAGCAGCTTAAACGCTCCTACAGTCGGAGATACGCAGTATTTT.

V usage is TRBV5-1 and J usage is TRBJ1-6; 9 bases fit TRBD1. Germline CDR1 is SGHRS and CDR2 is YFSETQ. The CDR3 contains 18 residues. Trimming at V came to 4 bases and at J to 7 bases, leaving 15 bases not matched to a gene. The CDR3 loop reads CASSLSLGGDRANSPLHF. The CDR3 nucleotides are TGCGCCAGCAGCCTAAGCCTCGGCGGGGACAGGGCAAATTCACCCCTCCACTTT. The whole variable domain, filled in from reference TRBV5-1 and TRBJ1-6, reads KAGVTQTPRYLIKTRGQQVTLSCSPISGHRSVSWYQQTPGQGLQFLFEYFSETQRNKGNFPGRFSGRQFSNSRSEMNVSTLELGDSALYLCASSLSLGGDRANSPLHFGNGTRLTVT.

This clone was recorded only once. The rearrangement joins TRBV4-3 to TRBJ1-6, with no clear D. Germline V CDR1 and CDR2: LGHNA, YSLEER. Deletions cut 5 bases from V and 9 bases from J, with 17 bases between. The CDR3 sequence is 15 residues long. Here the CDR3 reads CASSSHSSLPSPLHF. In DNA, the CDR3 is TGCGCCAGCAGCTCTCACAGCAGCCTGCCTTCACCCCTCCACTTT.

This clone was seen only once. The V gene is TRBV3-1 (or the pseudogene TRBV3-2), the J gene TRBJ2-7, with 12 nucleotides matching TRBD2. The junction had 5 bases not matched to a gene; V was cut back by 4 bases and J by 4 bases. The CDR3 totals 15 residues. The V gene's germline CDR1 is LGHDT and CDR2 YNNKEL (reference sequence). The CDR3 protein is CASSLGLAGPYEQYF. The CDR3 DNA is TGTGCCAGCAGCCTTGGACTAGCGGGACCTTACGAGCAGTACTTC.

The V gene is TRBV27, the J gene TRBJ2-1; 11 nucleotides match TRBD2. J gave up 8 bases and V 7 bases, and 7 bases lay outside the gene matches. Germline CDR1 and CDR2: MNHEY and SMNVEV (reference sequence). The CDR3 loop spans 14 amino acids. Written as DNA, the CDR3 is TGTGCCAGCACTACTAGCGGGAGTTGGTATGAGCAGTTCTTC. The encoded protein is CASTTSGSWYEQFF.

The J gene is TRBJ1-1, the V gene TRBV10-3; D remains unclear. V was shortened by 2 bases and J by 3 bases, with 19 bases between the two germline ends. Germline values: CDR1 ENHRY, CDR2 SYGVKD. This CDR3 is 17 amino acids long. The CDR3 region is CAISEPPGRRRDTEAFF. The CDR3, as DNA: TGTGCCATCAGTGAGCCCCCTGGGCGCAGACGGGACACTGAAGCTTTCTTT.

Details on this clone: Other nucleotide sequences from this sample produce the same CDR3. The CDR3 coding sequence is TGTGCCAGCAGTTATCCGGGACAGGGTTACGAGCAGTACTTC. Amino acids: CASSYPGQGYEQYF. V gene TRBV28 combines with J gene TRBJ2-7, with 9 nucleotides matching TRBD1. The CDR3 is made up of 14 amino acids. CDR1 MDHEN and CDR2 SYDVKM come from the germline V gene. Unmatched junction bases numbered 5, after V lost 4 bases and J lost 4 bases.

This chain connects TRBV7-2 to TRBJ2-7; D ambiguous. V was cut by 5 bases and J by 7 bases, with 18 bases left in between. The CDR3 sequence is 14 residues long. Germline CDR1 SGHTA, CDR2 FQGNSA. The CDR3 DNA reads TGTGCCAGCAGCCCCCACCGGACGTGGGGAGAGCAGTACTTC. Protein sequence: CASSPHRTWGEQYF.

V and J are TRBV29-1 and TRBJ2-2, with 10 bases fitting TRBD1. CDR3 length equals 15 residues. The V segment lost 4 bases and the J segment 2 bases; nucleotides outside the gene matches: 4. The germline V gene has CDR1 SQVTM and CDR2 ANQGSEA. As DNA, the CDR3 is TGCAGCGTTGTGGGACAGGGGCTAAACACCGGGGAGCTGTTTTTT. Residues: CSVVGQGLNTGELFF.

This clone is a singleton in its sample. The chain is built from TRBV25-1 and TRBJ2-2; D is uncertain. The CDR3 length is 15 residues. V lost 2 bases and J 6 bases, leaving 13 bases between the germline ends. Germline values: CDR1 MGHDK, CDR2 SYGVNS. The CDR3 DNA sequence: TGTGCCAGCAGTGAACGCCTCCTTGCGGCCGGGGAGCTGTTTTTT. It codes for CASSERLLAAGELFF.

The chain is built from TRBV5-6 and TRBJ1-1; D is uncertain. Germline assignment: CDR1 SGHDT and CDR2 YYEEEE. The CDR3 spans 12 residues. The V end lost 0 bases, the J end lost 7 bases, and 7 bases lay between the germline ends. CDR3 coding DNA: TGTGCCAGCAGCTTGGCCGGGCTTGAAGCTTTCTTT. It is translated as CASSLAGLEAFF.

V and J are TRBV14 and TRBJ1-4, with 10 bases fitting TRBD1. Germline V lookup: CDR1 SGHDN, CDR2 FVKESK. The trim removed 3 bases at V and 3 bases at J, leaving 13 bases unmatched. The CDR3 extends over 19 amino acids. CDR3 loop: CASSHGFPGQGRANEKLFF. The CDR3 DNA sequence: TGTGCCAGCAGCCATGGATTCCCGGGACAGGGGAGGGCTAATGAAAAACTGTTTTTT.

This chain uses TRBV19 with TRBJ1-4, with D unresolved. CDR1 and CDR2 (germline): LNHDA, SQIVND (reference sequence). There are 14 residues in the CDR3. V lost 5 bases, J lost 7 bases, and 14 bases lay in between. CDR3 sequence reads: CASSHARSGEKLFF. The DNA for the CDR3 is TGTGCCAGTAGTCACGCCCGCTCAGGTGAAAAACTGTTTTTT.

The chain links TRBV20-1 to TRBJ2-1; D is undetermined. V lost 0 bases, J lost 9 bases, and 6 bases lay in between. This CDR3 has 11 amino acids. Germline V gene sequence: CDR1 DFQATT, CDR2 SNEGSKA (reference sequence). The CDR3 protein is CSAREMVEQFF. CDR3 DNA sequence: TGCAGTGCTAGAGAGATGGTTGAGCAGTTCTTC.

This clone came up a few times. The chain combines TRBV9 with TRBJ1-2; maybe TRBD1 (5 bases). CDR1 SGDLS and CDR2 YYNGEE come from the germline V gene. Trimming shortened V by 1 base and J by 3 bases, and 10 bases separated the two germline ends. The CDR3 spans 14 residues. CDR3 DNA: TGTGCCAGCAGCGTAAATCAGGGAGACTATGGCTACACCTTC. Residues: CASSVNQGDYGYTF.

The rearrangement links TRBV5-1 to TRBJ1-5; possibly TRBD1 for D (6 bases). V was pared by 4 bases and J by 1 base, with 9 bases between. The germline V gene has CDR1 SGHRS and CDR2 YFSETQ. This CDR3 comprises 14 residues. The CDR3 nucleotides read TGCGCCAGCAGCACAGGGACGAGCAATCAGCCCCAGCATTTT. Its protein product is CASSTGTSNQPQHF.

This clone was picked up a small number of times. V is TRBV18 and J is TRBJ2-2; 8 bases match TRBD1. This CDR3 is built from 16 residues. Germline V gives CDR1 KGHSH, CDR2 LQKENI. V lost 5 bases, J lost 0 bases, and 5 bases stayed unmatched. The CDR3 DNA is TGTGCCAGCTCAGATGACAGGGGCCCGAACACCGGGGAGCTGTTTTTT. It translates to CASSDDRGPNTGELFF. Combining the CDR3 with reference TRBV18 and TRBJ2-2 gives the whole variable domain NAGVMQNPRHLVRRRGQEARLRCSPMKGHSHVYWYRQLPEEGLKFMVYLQKENIIDESGMPKERFSAEFPKEGPSILRIQQVVRGDSAAYFCASSDDRGPNTGELFFGEGSRLTVL.

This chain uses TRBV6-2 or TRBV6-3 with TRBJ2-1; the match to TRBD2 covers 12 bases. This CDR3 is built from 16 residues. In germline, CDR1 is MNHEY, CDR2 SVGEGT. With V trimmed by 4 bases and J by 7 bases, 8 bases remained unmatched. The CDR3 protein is CASSSLAGGLGNEQFF. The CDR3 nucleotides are TGTGCCAGCAGTTCCCTAGCGGGAGGGCTTGGGAATGAGCAGTTCTTC.

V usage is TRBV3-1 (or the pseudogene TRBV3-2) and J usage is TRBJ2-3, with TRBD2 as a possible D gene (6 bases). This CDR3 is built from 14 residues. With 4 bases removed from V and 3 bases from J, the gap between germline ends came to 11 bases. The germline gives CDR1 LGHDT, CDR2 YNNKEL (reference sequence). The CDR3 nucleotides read TGTGCCAGCAGCCGCGGGATTAGGACAGATACGCAGTATTTT. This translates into CASSRGIRTDTQYF.

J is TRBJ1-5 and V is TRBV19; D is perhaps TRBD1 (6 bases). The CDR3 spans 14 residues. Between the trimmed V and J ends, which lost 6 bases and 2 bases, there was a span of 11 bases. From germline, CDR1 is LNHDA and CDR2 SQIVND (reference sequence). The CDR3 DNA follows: TGTGCCAGTAGAGGACAGATTGGCAATCAGCCCCAGCATTTT. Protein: CASRGQIGNQPQHF.

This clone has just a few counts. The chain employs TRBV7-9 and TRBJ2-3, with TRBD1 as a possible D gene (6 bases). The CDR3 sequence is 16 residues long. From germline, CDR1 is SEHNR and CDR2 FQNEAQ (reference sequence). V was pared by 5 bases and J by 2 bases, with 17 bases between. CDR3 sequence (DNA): TGTGCCAGCAGCCCCCCGGACAGTTCGTTCACAGATACGCAGTATTTT. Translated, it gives CASSPPDSSFTDTQYF. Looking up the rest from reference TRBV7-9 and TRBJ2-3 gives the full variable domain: DTGVSQNPRHKITKRGQNVTFRCDPISEHNRLYWYRQTLGQGPEFLTYFQNEAQLEKSRLLSDRFSAERPKGSFSTLEIQRTEQGDSAMYLCASSPPDSSFTDTQYFGPGTRLTVL.

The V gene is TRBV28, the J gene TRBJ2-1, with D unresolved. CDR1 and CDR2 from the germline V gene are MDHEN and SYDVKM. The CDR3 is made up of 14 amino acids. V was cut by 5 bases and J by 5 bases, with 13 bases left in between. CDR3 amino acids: CASSRVSLHNEQFF. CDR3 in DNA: TGTGCCAGCAGTCGTGTGTCCCTGCACAATGAGCAGTTCTTC.